What follows are 20 T cell receptor beta chains derived from one specimen sequenced in a study of blood T cell repertoires in COVID-19. The table came from immunoSEQ multiplex PCR; TCRdb's copy has only in-frame clones and leaves some out. The sample has under 300,000 clones, 86% seen once. The sequencing input was peripheral blood. These receptors were obtained from a man between 60 and 75 years old with acute or convalescent COVID-19.

This sequence joins TRBV13 and TRBJ1-1; D is perhaps TRBD1 (5 bases). V shed 0 bases and J shed 7 bases, with 9 bases lying between them. Germline V gives CDR1 PRHDT, CDR2 FYEKMQ (reference sequence). The CDR3 is 13 amino acids. CDR3: CASSLGGAGEAFF. As DNA, the CDR3 is TGTGCCAGCAGCTTAGGAGGGGCCGGTGAAGCTTTCTTT. The full variable domain, with the rest looked up from reference TRBV13 and TRBJ1-1, is AAGVIQSPRHLIKEKRETATLKCYPIPRHDTVYWYQQGPGQDPQFLISFYEKMQSDKGSIPDRFSAQQFSDYHSELNMSSLELGDSALYFCASSLGGAGEAFFGQGTRLTVV.

The V call is TRBV19, the J call TRBJ1-1; D gene uncertain. Trimming shortened V by 2 bases and J by 4 bases, and 11 bases separated the two germline ends. Germline lookup yields CDR1 LNHDA and CDR2 SQIVND (reference sequence). This CDR3 region has 14 residues. CDR3 loop: CASSISLQVTEAFF. CDR3 nucleotide sequence: TGTGCCAGTAGTATAAGTCTTCAGGTCACTGAAGCTTTCTTT.

This chain links TRBV7-3 with TRBJ2-1; 8 bases fit TRBD1. Unmatched junction bases numbered 6, after V lost 5 bases and J lost 6 bases. Germline V gene data show CDR1 as SGHTA and CDR2 as FQGTGA. This CDR3 has 14 amino acids. This CDR3 reads CASSRTGSLNEQFF. The CDR3, as DNA: TGTGCCAGCAGCCGGACAGGGTCTCTCAATGAGCAGTTCTTC.

The V gene is TRBV19, the J gene TRBJ1-2, with 7 bases lining up with TRBD1. Germline V CDR1 and CDR2: LNHDA, SQIVND (reference sequence). The CDR3 consists of 13 residues. With 7 bases clipped from V and 4 bases from J, the junction kept 6 bases outside the gene matches. CDR3 sequence reads: CASTARGSYGYTF. DNA of the CDR3: TGTGCCAGTACCGCCAGGGGGAGCTATGGCTACACCTTC. The whole variable domain, filled in from reference TRBV19 and TRBJ1-2, reads DGGITQSPKYLFRKEGQNVTLSCEQNLNHDAMYWYRQDPGQGLRLIYYSQIVNDFQKGDIAEGYSVSREKKESFPLTVTSAQKNPTAFYLCASTARGSYGYTFGSGTRLTVV.

A few counts support this clone. The chain couples TRBV6-1 to TRBJ1-1; D is perhaps TRBD1 (6 bases). This CDR3 has 15 amino acids. The V gene lost 2 bases and the J gene lost 1 base, with 11 bases spanning the gap. The germline CDR1 and CDR2 sequences are MNHNS and SASEGT. The CDR3 here is CASSERQAGNTEAFF. The CDR3 DNA reads as TGTGCCAGCAGTGAAAGACAGGCGGGGAACACTGAAGCTTTCTTT.

J is TRBJ1-1 and V is TRBV7-2; possible D gene TRBD1, 6 bases. The CDR3 spans 13 residues. Deletions cut 6 bases from V and 3 bases from J, with 11 bases between. Germline lookup yields CDR1 SGHTA and CDR2 FQGNSA. The CDR3 DNA reads TGTGCCAGCAGTCGTTACAGGGACACTGAAGCTTTCTTT. It translates to CASSRYRDTEAFF.

This chain links TRBV5-1 with TRBJ1-3; 7 bases map to TRBD1. The CDR3 extends over 16 amino acids. V dropped 5 bases and J dropped 2; count of bases not matched to a gene: 10. Per the germline V gene, CDR1 is SGHRS and CDR2 is YFSETQ. The CDR3 loop reads CASRRDREGPGNTIYF. The DNA of the CDR3 is TGCGCCAGCAGACGCGACAGGGAAGGCCCTGGAAACACCATATATTTT.

V and J are TRBV28 and TRBJ2-3; 9 bases match TRBD1. There are 15 residues in the CDR3. Germline-derived CDR1 and CDR2 are MDHEN and SYDVKM. V gave up 6 bases and J gave up 3 bases; unmatched junction bases: 7. The CDR3 DNA reads as TGTGCCAGCAGCTTCGACAGGGGGGCGACAGATACGCAGTATTTT. It translates to CASSFDRGATDTQYF.

This chain links TRBV14 with TRBJ2-1, with D possibly TRBD2 on 6 matching bases. This CDR3 region has 13 residues. The germline V gene has CDR1 SGHDN and CDR2 FVKESK. Trimming took off 4 bases at V and 9 bases at J, with 13 bases between the two ends. The CDR3 bases are TGTGCCAGCAGCCTTTCGGGGAGGAGTGAGCAGTTCTTC. Translation gives CASSLSGRSEQFF.

This clone showed up just once. This chain joins TRBV6-5 and TRBJ1-2; D not certain. The CDR3 is 14 amino acids. Trimming shortened V by 7 bases and J by 8 bases, and 20 bases separated the two germline ends. Looked up from germline, CDR1 is MNHEY and CDR2 is SVGAGI. The CDR3 loop is CASTPTSGSYGYTF. CDR3 sequence (DNA): TGTGCCAGCACTCCGACCTCCGGGAGCTACGGCTACACCTTC.

V gene TRBV7-2 combines with J gene TRBJ1-2, with D perhaps TRBD1 (5 bases). Trimming removed 1 base at V and 8 bases at J, with 20 bases between. Per germline, CDR1 SGHTA and CDR2 FQGNSA. The CDR3 is 16 residues long. CDR3 in DNA: TGTGCCAGCAGCTTAGAGTTGGGCAGGGTCAAGGAGGGCTACACCTTC. It codes for CASSLELGRVKEGYTF.

This clone was counted once. The gene calls are TRBV5-1 and TRBJ2-1; a weak D match, TRBD2 (6 bases). The V and J ends lost 4 bases and 12 bases respectively, with 20 bases between them. The length of the CDR3 is 14 residues. The V gene's germline CDR1 is SGHRS and CDR2 YFSETQ. This CDR3 is CASSASRGGVRQFF. The CDR3 region has the DNA TGCGCCAGCAGCGCCTCCCGGGGCGGGGTACGGCAGTTCTTC.

This chain links TRBV12-3 or TRBV12-4 with TRBJ2-1, with 8 bases identical to TRBD2. The CDR3 length is 13 residues. V shed 10 bases and J 6 bases; nucleotides not matched to a gene: 8. The CDR3 is CAIEAGASNEQFF. CDR3 coding DNA: TGTGCCATAGAAGCGGGAGCGAGCAATGAGCAGTTCTTC.

This chain uses TRBV6-6 with TRBJ1-1; D is possibly TRBD1 (5 bases). The CDR3 totals 14 residues. The germline CDR1 and CDR2 sequences are MNHNY and SVGAGI (reference sequence). The V gene lost 5 bases and the J gene lost 1 base, with 11 bases spanning the gap. For the CDR3, the DNA is TGTGCCAGCAGTCCCGGCAGGGAGAACACTGAAGCTTTCTTT. Its translation: CASSPGRENTEAFF.

This chain connects TRBV6-1 to TRBJ1-6, with 9 bases fitting TRBD1. CDR3 length: 15 residues. V gave up 1 base and J gave up 9 bases; unmatched junction bases: 4. The germline gives CDR1 MNHNS, CDR2 SASEGT. The CDR3 coding sequence is TGTGCCAGCAGTGAAGGGGGACAGGGTAGTTCACCCCTCCACTTT. The encoded protein is CASSEGGQGSSPLHF.

This chain connects TRBV30 to TRBJ2-7; 9 positions agree with TRBD2. The germline CDR1 and CDR2 sequences are GTSNPN and SVGIG (reference sequence). The CDR3 is 16 residues long. V was pared by 0 bases and J by 4 bases, with 10 bases of the junction left unmatched. This chain's CDR3 is CAWSVLGREGRYEQYF. The CDR3, as DNA: TGTGCCTGGAGTGTACTGGGGCGGGAGGGCCGGTACGAGCAGTACTTC.

The chain links TRBV6-1 to TRBJ1-2; D is uncertain. V was clipped by 2 bases and J by 5 bases, with 6 bases between them. The CDR3 spans 12 residues. Germline V lookup: CDR1 MNHNS, CDR2 SASEGT. DNA for the CDR3: TGTGCCAGCAGTGAAAGGACTTATGGCTACACCTTC. Its translation: CASSERTYGYTF.

The chain carries TRBV6-5 and TRBJ2-3; 12 bases agree with TRBD2. From germline, CDR1 is MNHEY and CDR2 SVGAGI. The CDR3 spans 15 residues. V lost 5 bases, J lost 6 bases, and 6 bases stayed unmatched. The CDR3 loop reads CASSRLAGAVDTQYF. CDR3 DNA sequence: TGTGCCAGCAGTCGACTAGCGGGAGCGGTGGATACGCAGTATTTT.

The chain is built from TRBV28 and TRBJ1-1; tentative D call: TRBD1 (5 bases). From germline, CDR1 is MDHEN and CDR2 SYDVKM. The V end was cut by 7 bases, the J end by 8 bases, with 11 bases between. CDR3 length: 11 amino acids. CDR3 loop: CASIVRGEAFF. The CDR3 DNA reads TGTGCCAGCATAGTAAGGGGAGAAGCTTTCTTT.

The gene calls are TRBV2 and TRBJ1-1; perhaps TRBD1 as D (5 bases). Germline V lookup: CDR1 SNHLY, CDR2 FYNNEI. The CDR3 length is 16 residues. V lost 4 bases, J lost 4 bases, and 19 bases lay in between. CDR3 nucleotide sequence: TGTGCCAGCAGTGGTGTAGCTGGAGGGGTGGGCACTGAAGCTTTCTTT. This translates into CASSGVAGGVGTEAFF.